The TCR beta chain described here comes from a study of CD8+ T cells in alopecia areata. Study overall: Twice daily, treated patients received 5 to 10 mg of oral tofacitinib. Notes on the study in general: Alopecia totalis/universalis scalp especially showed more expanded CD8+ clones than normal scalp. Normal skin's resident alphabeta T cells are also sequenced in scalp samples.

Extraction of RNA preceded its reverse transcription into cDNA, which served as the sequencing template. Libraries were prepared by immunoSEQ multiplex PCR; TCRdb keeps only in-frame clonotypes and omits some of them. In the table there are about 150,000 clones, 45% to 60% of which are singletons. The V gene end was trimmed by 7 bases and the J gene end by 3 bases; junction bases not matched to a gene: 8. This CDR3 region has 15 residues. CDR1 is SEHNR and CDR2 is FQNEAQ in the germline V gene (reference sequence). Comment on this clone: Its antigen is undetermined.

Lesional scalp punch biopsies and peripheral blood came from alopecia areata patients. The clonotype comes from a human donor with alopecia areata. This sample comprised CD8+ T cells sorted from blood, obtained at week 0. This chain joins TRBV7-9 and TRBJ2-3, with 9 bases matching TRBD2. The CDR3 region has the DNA TGTGCCAGCAATTCCCAGCGGGGGGCAACAGATACGCAGTATTTT. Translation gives CASNSQRGATDTQYF.